These T cell receptor beta chains were read from a single sample in a study of T cells in Graves' hyperthyroidism and ophthalmopathy. TCRdb independently ran MiXCR on the multiplex PCR reads; one entry per CDR3 protein. The table records about 380,000 distinct CDR3 sequences, approximately 17% of them present only once. The sequenced material came from blood. The receptor set was obtained from a man younger than 30 with Graves' ophthalmopathy. The CDR3 runs from the conserved cysteine through the conserved F or W. D genes are given only for firm matches. Some rows mark clone size as missing; the rest say once, few, many or name a class of expanded clone.

j_call d_call v_call clone_size cdr3_aa cdr3_nt
TRBJ1-1 NA TRBV4-1 NA CASSQRGDSNTEAFF TGCGCCAGCAGCCAACGGGGGGATTCAAACACTGAAGCTTTCTTT
TRBJ2-3 NA TRBV18 many CASSPGREQYF TGTGCCAGCTCACCGGGGCGGGAGCAGTATTTT
TRBJ2-7 NA TRBV25-1 NA CASSEFRYGGEQYF TGTGCCAGCAGTGAATTTCGGTATGGTGGCGAGCAGTACTTC
TRBJ2-5 NA TRBV18 many CASSRDRYQETQYF TGTGCCAGCTCACGTGACAGATACCAAGAGACCCAGTACTTC
TRBJ1-1 NA TRBV7-2 NA CASSLALGEGTEAFF TGTGCCAGCAGCTTAGCGCTCGGGGAGGGTACTGAAGCTTTCTTT
TRBJ1-5 TRBD1 TRBV18 NA CASSPGQGDNQPQHF TGTGCCAGCTCACCCGGACAGGGTGACAATCAGCCCCAGCATTTT
TRBJ2-7 NA TRBV5-1 few CASSPISQPLYEQYF TGCGCCAGCAGCCCTATAAGCCAACCCCTGTACGAGCAGTACTTC
TRBJ1-2 NA TRBV19 NA CASSIPGAGYGYTF TGTGCCAGTAGTATCCCGGGGGCGGGCTATGGCTACACCTTC
TRBJ2-3 TRBD1 TRBV24-1 NA CATSEGQGADTQYF TGTGCCACCAGTGAGGGACAGGGGGCAGATACGCAGTATTTT
TRBJ2-3 TRBD1 TRBV6-1 many CASSGQTGYLTDTQYF TGTGCCAGCAGTGGACAGACAGGGTATCTAACAGATACGCAGTATTTT